The 25 T cell receptor beta chains in this list originate from one sample, sequenced in a study of breast tumors, draining lymph nodes, adjacent tissues. Axillary draining lymph nodes of breast cancer patients supplied the node samples. TCRdb re-derived calls from the multiplex PCR reads in MiXCR, one entry per CDR3 protein. The data hold 150,000 to 200,000 distinct CDR3 sequences, with roughly 29% observed a single time. Material for sequencing was axillary lymph node tissue. The receptors originated from a female donor with breast cancer. Some clones in this sample may be carry-over from other donors' samples.

This clonotype occurred many times. The rearrangement joins TRBV4-1 to TRBJ1-2; tentatively, D is TRBD1 (6 bases). Germline CDR1 and CDR2: MGHRA and YSYEKL. This CDR3 contains 14 residues. Trimming removed 4 bases from V and 4 bases from J, with 13 bases in between. The CDR3 protein is CASSPIQGSYGYTF. The CDR3 nucleotides are TGCGCCAGCAGCCCTATACAGGGTTCCTATGGCTACACCTTC.

There are many counts of this clonotype. This chain connects TRBV4-2 to TRBJ1-2; 8 nucleotides align to TRBD1. This CDR3 comprises 15 residues. From germline, CDR1 is LGHNA and CDR2 YNFKEQ. V shed 1 base and J 4 bases; nucleotides not matched to a gene: 5. CDR3 nucleotide sequence: TGTGCCAGCAGCCAAGGGACAGGGAAGAGCTATGGCTACACCTTC. Protein product: CASSQGTGKSYGYTF.

CDR3 nucleotide sequence: TGTGCCTGGAGTGTACAGGGGAACACTGAAGCTTTCTTT. As protein: CAWSVQGNTEAFF. V usage is TRBV30 and J usage is TRBJ1-1, with D perhaps TRBD1 (6 bases). From germline, CDR1 is GTSNPN and CDR2 SVGIG (reference sequence). The CDR3 is 13 amino acids. Trimming pared 0 bases from V and 1 base from J, leaving 6 bases between.

In this sample, this clonotype turned up many times. The rearrangement links TRBV6-6 to TRBJ2-7; 7 nucleotides align to TRBD1. The CDR3 sequence is 13 residues long. Trimming cost V 6 bases and J 2 bases; bases outside gene matches: 4. From germline, CDR1 is MNHNY and CDR2 SVGAGI (reference sequence). This CDR3 reads CASRLGQAYEQYF. The CDR3 DNA sequence: TGTGCCAGCAGACTTGGACAGGCCTACGAGCAGTACTTC.

This clonotype was observed once. A much larger clonotype is one base distant, so this may be a read error. The chain has TRBV5-4 and TRBJ2-7, with a weak D call TRBD1 (6 bases). Germline V gene lookup returns CDR1 SGHNT and CDR2 YYREEE (reference sequence). This CDR3 region has 15 residues. V was clipped by 0 bases and J by 7 bases, with 17 bases between them. The CDR3 protein is CASSLDPGDAEEQYF. CDR3 coding DNA: TGTGCCAGCAGCTTGGACCCAGGGGACGCGGAAGAGCAGTACTTC.

This clonotype was seen at least ten times. The chain has TRBV30 and TRBJ2-5; D gene uncertain. This CDR3 is 13 amino acids long. Trimming removed 0 bases at V and 5 bases at J, with 10 bases between. Per the germline V gene, CDR1 is GTSNPN and CDR2 is SVGIG (reference sequence). The CDR3 DNA reads TGTGCCTGGAGTGTACGTAACGCCGAGACCCAGTACTTC. This gives the protein CAWSVRNAETQYF. Complete variable domain (other parts from reference TRBV30 and TRBJ2-5): SQTIHQWPATLVQPVGSPLSLECTVEGTSNPNLYWYRQAAGRGLQLLFYSVGIGQISSEVPQNLSASRPQDRQFILSSKKLLLSDSGFYLCAWSVRNAETQYFGPGTRLLVL.

V usage is TRBV5-5 and J usage is TRBJ2-4, with 9 bases fitting TRBD2. Germline assignment: CDR1 SGHKS and CDR2 YYEKEE (reference sequence). With 5 bases clipped from V and 0 bases from J, the junction kept 6 bases outside the gene matches. The CDR3 runs to 16 residues. The CDR3 DNA reads as TGTGCCAGCAGACTAGCGGGTGTGGGAGCCAAAAACATTCAGTACTTC. The encoded protein is CASRLAGVGAKNIQYF.

The chain couples TRBV20-1 to TRBJ2-7; 10 bases line up with TRBD2. Unmatched junction bases numbered 8, after V lost 6 bases and J lost 6 bases. CDR3 size: 13 residues. Germline values: CDR1 DFQATT, CDR2 SNEGSKA (reference sequence). The CDR3 sequence: CSARRTSGREQYF. In DNA form, the CDR3 reads TGCAGTGCCAGAAGGACTAGCGGTCGCGAGCAGTACTTC.

The chain links TRBV5-1 to TRBJ2-7; 12 bases are a match to TRBD1. Trimming removed 7 bases from V and 7 bases from J; junction bases left unmatched: 6. CDR1 and CDR2 (germline): SGHRS, YFSETQ. The CDR3 loop spans 13 amino acids. CDR3 DNA sequence: TGCGCCAGCCGGGGACAGGGGGCGAGGGAGCAGTACGTC. Translation: CASRGQGAREQYV.

This clonotype showed up many times. The chain joins TRBV5-8 to TRBJ1-2; D is unclear. In germline, CDR1 is SGHTS, CDR2 YDEGEE. The CDR3 is 13 amino acids. Trimming left V 4 bases short and J 2 bases short, with 9 bases between. This chain's CDR3 is CASSIDTNYGYTF. CDR3 sequence (DNA): TGTGCCAGCAGCATTGACACCAACTATGGCTACACCTTC. Combining the CDR3 with reference TRBV5-8 and TRBJ1-2 gives the whole variable domain EAGVTQSPTHLIKTRGQQATLRCSPISGHTSVYWYQQALGLGLQFLLWYDEGEERNRGNFPPRFSGRQFPNYSSELNVNALELEDSALYLCASSIDTNYGYTFGSGTRLTVV.

Comment on this clonotype: A much more abundant neighbour one base away suggests this may be a read error. The chain links TRBV9 to TRBJ2-2, with TRBD2 identical over 8 bases. This CDR3 has 14 residues. Trimming removed 7 bases from V and 7 bases from J; junction bases left unmatched: 9. Germline V gene data show CDR1 as SGDLS and CDR2 as YYNGEE. The CDR3 spells CASGARGGGGELFF. CDR3 nucleotides: TGTGCCAGCGGCGCCCGGGGGGGAGGCGGGGAGCTGTTTTTT.

Notes on this clonotype: The junction departs from the called germline gene at one end, perhaps through a read error. The J gene is TRBJ1-6, the V gene TRBV4-2, with a weak D call TRBD1 (6 bases). The CDR3 is 16 residues long. Germline lookup yields CDR1 LGHNA and CDR2 YNFKEQ. DNA for the CDR3: TGTGCTAGCAGCCAAGAGGCCGTCTCAGGGGATTCACTCCTCCACTTT. It is translated as CASSQEAVSGDSLLHF.

This clonotype was detected ten times or more. This rearrangement joins TRBV5-4 to TRBJ2-1, with TRBD2 identical over 7 bases. The CDR3 is 15 residues long. Germline trimming cut 4 bases from V and 4 bases from J; bases unmatched to any gene: 8. The germline V gene encodes CDR1 SGHNT and CDR2 YYREEE (reference sequence). The CDR3 region has the DNA TGTGCCAGCAGCAGAGCGGGGCTCGTTTACAATGAGCAGTTCTTC. It yields the protein CASSRAGLVYNEQFF.

There are a few counts of this clonotype. This chain uses TRBV6-1 with TRBJ2-5, with 9 bases lining up with TRBD1. The trim removed 6 bases at V and 0 bases at J, leaving 8 bases unmatched. Germline V gene sequence: CDR1 MNHNS, CDR2 SASEGT. The CDR3 length is 16 residues. This chain's CDR3 is CASSPGTGWYQETQYF. The CDR3 region has the DNA TGTGCCAGCAGCCCAGGGACAGGGTGGTACCAAGAGACCCAGTACTTC.

This clonotype came up many times. The rearrangement joins TRBV28 to TRBJ1-4; TRBD1 might be the D (6 bases). Trimming took off 6 bases at V and 16 bases at J, with 21 bases between the two ends. CDR3 length: 13 amino acids. Germline CDR1 is MDHEN and CDR2 is SYDVKM. CDR3 DNA sequence: TGTGCCAGCAGCCTACCTCAGGACAGCCACCCGTTTTTT. This sequence encodes CASSLPQDSHPFF.

The rearrangement joins TRBV30 to TRBJ1-2, with unresolved D. Germline V gene sequence: CDR1 GTSNPN, CDR2 SVGIG (reference sequence). The CDR3 spans 12 residues. Trimming took off 3 bases at V and 1 base at J, with 6 bases between the two ends. CDR3 sequence reads: CAWSLYNYGYTF. In DNA, the CDR3 is TGTGCCTGGAGCCTTTATAACTATGGCTACACCTTC.

To note about this clonotype: A much more abundant neighbour one base away suggests this may be a read error. The chain recombines TRBV5-4 with TRBJ2-7; 8 bases agree with TRBD2. Germline CDR1 reads SGHNT; CDR2 reads YYREEE (reference sequence). The CDR3 has 15 residues. CDR3 coding DNA: TGTGCCAGCAGCTTGGTTCGGGGGGGTGACAATGAGCAGCTCTTC. Protein sequence: CASSLVRGGDNEQLF.

In this sample, this clonotype turned up a few times. One base away lies a much larger clone, so this may be a sequencing read error. This chain uses TRBV12-3 or TRBV12-4 with TRBJ1-2, with no clear D. The CDR3 extends over 14 amino acids. With 3 bases removed from V and 5 bases from J, the gap between germline ends came to 13 bases. The CDR3, as DNA: TGTGCCAGCAGTTTCGGCGGCTTTCGGTATGGCTACACCTTC. Its translation is CASSFGGFRYGYTF.

The table lists this clonotype with many counts. The J gene is TRBJ2-1, the V gene TRBV7-8, with TRBD2 as a possible D gene (7 bases). The CDR3 is 16 amino acids. CDR1 is SGHVS, CDR2 FQNEAQ, per germline. V gave up 5 bases and J gave up 0 bases, with 14 bases separating them. CDR3 bases: TGTGCCAGCAGCCCTAGGGGGGGAAGCTCCTACAATGAGCAGTTCTTC. Translation gives CASSPRGGSSYNEQFF.

This clonotype was observed at least ten times. J is TRBJ1-4 and V is TRBV19, with D hard to call. The ends were cut back, 5 bases at V and 2 bases at J, with 15 bases in the middle. The germline V gene encodes CDR1 LNHDA and CDR2 SQIVND (reference sequence). The CDR3 is 16 residues long. The CDR3 nucleotides read TGTGCCAGTAGTTCAAGACCAAGGGCGACTAATGAAAAACTGTTTTTT. This sequence encodes CASSSRPRATNEKLFF.

The chain has TRBV7-9 and TRBJ1-5; D is unclear. This CDR3 comprises 16 residues. Germline values: CDR1 SEHNR, CDR2 FQNEAQ (reference sequence). The V end was cut by 2 bases, the J end by 5 bases, with 16 bases between. CDR3 sequence: CASSLKSYREDQPQHF. The DNA of the CDR3 is TGTGCCAGCAGCTTAAAGAGTTATAGGGAGGATCAGCCCCAGCATTTT.

This clonotype was picked up many times. This rearrangement joins TRBV9 to TRBJ2-7, with TRBD1 matching 7 bases. This CDR3 is 14 amino acids long. Unmatched junction bases numbered 8, after V lost 4 bases and J lost 4 bases. From germline, CDR1 is SGDLS and CDR2 YYNGEE. Here the CDR3 DNA reads TGTGCCAGCAGCCCACCCGACAGGGCATACGAGCAGTACTTC. It codes for CASSPPDRAYEQYF.

Details on this clonotype: Since a much larger clone is just one base distant, this may be a read error. CDR3 nucleotide sequence: TGCGCCAGCAGCTCCCCCGCCGGGGGTGACACCCAGTACTTC. It encodes CASSSPAGGDTQYF. This chain joins TRBV5-1 and TRBJ2-5, with D possibly matching TRBD2 (6 bases). With 3 bases removed from V and 8 bases from J, the gap between germline ends came to 17 bases. Per germline, CDR1 SGHRS and CDR2 YFSETQ. This CDR3 contains 14 residues.

This clonotype has ten or more counts. This chain connects TRBV7-9 to TRBJ2-3; D is unresolved. This CDR3 is built from 14 residues. CDR1 and CDR2 (germline): SEHNR, FQNEAQ (reference sequence). The V end lost 1 base, the J end lost 2 bases, and 7 bases lay between the germline ends. DNA for the CDR3: TGTGCCAGCAGCTTAGGATGGAACACAGATACGCAGTATTTT. This codes for CASSLGWNTDTQYF.

This clonotype has more than one count but fewer than ten. This chain links TRBV6-1 with TRBJ2-1, with 7 bases fitting TRBD2. This CDR3 has 14 amino acids. Losses at the gene ends were 3 bases for V and 9 bases for J; bases not matched to a gene: 8. The V gene's germline CDR1 is MNHNS and CDR2 SASEGT. The CDR3 spells CASSEGGDFIEQFF. In DNA form, the CDR3 reads TGTGCCAGCAGTGAGGGGGGGGACTTCATTGAGCAGTTCTTC.